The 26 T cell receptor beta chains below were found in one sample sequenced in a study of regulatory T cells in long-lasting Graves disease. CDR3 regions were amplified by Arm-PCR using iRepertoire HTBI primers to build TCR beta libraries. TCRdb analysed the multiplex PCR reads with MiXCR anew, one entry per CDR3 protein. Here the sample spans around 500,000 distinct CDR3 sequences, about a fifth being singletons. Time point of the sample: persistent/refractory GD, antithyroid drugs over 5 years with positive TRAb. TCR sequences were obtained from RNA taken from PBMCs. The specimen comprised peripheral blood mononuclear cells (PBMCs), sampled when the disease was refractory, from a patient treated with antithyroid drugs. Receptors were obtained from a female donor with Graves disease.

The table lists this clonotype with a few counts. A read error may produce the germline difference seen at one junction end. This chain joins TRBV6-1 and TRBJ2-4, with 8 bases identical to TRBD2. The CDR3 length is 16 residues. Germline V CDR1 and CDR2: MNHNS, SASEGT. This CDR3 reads CASNERGGRWKNIQYF. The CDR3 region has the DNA TGTGCCAGCAATGAACGGGGCGGGAGGTGGAAAAACATTCAGTACTTC.

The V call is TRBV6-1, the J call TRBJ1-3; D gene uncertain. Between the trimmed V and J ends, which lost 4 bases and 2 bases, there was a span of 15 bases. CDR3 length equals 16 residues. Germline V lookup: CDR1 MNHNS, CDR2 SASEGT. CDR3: CASSVSPPEAGNTIYF. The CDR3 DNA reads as TGTGCCAGCAGTGTCTCTCCGCCAGAGGCTGGAAACACCATATATTTT.

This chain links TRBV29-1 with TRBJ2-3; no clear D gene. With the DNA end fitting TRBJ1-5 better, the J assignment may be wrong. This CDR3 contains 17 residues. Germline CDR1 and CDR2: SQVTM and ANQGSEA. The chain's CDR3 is CSVEGAVAGGRTDTQHF. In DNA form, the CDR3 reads TGCAGCGTTGAAGGGGCTGTAGCGGGAGGCCGCACAGATACGCAGCATTTT.

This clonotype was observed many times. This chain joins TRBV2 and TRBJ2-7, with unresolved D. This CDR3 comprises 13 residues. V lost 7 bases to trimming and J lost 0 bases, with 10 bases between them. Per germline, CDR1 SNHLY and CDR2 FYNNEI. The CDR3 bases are TGTGCCAGCACCCCCGAGTTCTCCTACGAGCAGTACTTC. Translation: CASTPEFSYEQYF. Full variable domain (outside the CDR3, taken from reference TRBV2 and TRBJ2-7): EPEVTQTPSHQVTQMGQEVILRCVPISNHLYFYWYRQILGQKVEFLVSFYNNEISEKSEIFDDQFSVERPDGSNFTLKIRSTKLEDSAMYFCASTPEFSYEQYFGPGTRLTVT.

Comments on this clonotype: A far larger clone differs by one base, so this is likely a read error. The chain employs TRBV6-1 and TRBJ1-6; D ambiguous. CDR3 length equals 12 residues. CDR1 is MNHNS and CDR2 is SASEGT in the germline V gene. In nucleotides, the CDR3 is TGTGCCAGCAGTCTCCTGAACACTGAAACTTTCTTT. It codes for CASSLLNTETFF.

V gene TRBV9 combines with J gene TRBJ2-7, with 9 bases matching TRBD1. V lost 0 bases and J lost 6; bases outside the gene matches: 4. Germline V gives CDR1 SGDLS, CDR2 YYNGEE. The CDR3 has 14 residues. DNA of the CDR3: TGTGCCAGCAGCGTAGAGGGACAGGGAACCGAGCAGTACTTC. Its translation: CASSVEGQGTEQYF.

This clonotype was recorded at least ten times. CDR3: CASTPGGFGGYTF. CDR3 in DNA: TGTGCCAGCACCCCGGGGGGATTCGGTGGCTACACCTTC. This chain links TRBV28 with TRBJ1-2; D possibly corresponds to TRBD1 (5 bases). The CDR3 is made up of 13 amino acids. CDR1 and CDR2 (germline): MDHEN, SYDVKM. Trimming removed 7 bases from V and 7 bases from J, with 16 bases in between.

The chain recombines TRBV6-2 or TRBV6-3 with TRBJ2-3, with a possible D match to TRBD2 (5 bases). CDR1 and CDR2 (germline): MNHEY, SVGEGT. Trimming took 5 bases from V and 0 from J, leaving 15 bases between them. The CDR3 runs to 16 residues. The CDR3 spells CASSDLSGTSTDTQYF. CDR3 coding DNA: TGTGCCAGCAGTGACCTAAGCGGAACTAGCACAGATACGCAGTATTTT.

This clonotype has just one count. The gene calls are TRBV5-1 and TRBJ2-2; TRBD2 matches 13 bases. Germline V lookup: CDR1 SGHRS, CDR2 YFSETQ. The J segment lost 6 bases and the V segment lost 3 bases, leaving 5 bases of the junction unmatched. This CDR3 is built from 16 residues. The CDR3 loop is CASSYGLAGASGELFF. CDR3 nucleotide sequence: TGCGCCAGCAGCTATGGACTAGCGGGAGCTTCCGGGGAGCTGTTTTTT.

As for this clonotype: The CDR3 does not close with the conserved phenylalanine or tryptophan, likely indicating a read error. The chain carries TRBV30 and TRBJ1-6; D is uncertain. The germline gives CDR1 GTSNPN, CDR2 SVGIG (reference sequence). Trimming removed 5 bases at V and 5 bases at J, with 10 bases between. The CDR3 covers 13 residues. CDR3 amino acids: CAWGDGNNSPLHS. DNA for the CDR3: TGTGCCTGGGGTGACGGGAATAATTCACCCCTCCACTCT.

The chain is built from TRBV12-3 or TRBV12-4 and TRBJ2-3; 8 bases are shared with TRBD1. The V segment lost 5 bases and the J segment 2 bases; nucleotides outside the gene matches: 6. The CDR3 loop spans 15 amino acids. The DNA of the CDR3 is TGTGCCAGCAGTCGTTGGACAGGGTACACAGATACGCAGTATTTT. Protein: CASSRWTGYTDTQYF.

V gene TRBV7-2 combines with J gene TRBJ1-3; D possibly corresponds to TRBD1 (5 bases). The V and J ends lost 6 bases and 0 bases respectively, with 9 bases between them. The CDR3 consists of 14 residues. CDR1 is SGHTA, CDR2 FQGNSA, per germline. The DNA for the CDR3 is TGTGCCAGCAGGGCAGGGTCCTCTGGAAACACCATATATTTT. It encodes CASRAGSSGNTIYF.

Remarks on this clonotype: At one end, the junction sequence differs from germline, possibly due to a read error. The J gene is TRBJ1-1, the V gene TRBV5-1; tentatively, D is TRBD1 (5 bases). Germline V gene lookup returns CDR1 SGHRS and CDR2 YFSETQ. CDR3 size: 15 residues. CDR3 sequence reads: CASSLSRVLNTEAFF. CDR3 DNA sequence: TGTGCCAGCAGCCTAAGCAGGGTATTGAACACTGAAGCTTTCTTT.

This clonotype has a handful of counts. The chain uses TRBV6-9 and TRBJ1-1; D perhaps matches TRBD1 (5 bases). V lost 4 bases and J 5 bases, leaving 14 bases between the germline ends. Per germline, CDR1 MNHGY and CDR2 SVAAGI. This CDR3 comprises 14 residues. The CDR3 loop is CASSFVAGLTEAFF. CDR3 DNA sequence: TGTGCCAGCAGTTTCGTCGCAGGGCTGACTGAAGCTTTCTTT.

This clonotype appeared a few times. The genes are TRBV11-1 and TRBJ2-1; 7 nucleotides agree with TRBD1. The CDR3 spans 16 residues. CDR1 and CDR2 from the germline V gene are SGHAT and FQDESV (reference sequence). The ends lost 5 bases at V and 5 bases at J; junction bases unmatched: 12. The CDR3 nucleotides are TGTGCCAGCAGCCCCCGACAACAGGGGTCACACAATGAGCAGTTCTTC. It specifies CASSPRQQGSHNEQFF.

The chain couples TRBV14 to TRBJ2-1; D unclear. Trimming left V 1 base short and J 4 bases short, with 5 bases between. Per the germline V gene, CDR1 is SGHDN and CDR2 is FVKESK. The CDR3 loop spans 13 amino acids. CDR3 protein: CASSQVEYNEQFF. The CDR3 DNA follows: TGTGCCAGCAGCCAAGTGGAGTACAATGAGCAGTTCTTC.

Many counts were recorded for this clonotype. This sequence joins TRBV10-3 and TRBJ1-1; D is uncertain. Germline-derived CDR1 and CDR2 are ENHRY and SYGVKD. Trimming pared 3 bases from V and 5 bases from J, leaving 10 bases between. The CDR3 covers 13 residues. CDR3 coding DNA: TGTGCCATCAGTGAAACCGGTAGAACTGAAGCTTTCTTT. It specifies CAISETGRTEAFF.

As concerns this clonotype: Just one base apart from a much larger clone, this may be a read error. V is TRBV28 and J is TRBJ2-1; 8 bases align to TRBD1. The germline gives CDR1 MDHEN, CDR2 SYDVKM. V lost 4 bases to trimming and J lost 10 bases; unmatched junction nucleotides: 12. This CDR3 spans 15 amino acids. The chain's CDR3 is CASSYGTGLVREQFF. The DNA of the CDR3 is TGTGCCAGCAGTTACGGGACAGGTCTCGTCAGGGAGCAGTTCTTC.

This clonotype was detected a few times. Here the CDR3 reads CASRKSNGEGATEAFF. The CDR3 bases are TGTGCCAGCAGGAAATCAAATGGGGAGGGGGCGACTGAAGCTTTCTTT. The chain links TRBV9 to TRBJ1-1; 7 bases line up with TRBD1. The CDR3 contains 16 residues. CDR1 and CDR2 from the germline V gene are SGDLS and YYNGEE. The V segment lost 5 bases and the J segment 5 bases; nucleotides outside the gene matches: 15.

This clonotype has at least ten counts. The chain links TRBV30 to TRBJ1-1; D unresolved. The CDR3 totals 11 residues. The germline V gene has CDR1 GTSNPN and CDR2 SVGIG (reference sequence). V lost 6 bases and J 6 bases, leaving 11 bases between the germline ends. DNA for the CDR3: TGTGCCTGCAAGAGAGCGGCTGAAGCTTTCTTT. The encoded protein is CACKRAAEAFF.

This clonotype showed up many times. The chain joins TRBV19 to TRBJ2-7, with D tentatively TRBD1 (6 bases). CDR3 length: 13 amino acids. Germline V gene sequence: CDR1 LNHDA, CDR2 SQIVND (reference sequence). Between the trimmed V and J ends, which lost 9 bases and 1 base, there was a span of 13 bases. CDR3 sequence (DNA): TGTGCCAGCAGTCCCGGACAGTCCTACGAGCAGTACTTC. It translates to CASSPGQSYEQYF.

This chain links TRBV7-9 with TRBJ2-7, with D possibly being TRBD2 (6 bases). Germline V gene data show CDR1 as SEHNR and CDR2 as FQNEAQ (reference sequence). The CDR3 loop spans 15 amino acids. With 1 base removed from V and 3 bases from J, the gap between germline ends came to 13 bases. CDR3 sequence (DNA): TGTGCCAGCAGCTTAGGGAGGGAGATAGGCTACGAGCAGTACTTC. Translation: CASSLGREIGYEQYF.

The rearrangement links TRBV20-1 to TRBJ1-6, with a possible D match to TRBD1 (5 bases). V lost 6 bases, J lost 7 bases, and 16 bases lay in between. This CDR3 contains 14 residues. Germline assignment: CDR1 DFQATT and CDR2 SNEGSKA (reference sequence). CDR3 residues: CSAEETQGNSPLHF. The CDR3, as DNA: TGCAGTGCCGAAGAAACCCAGGGCAATTCACCCCTCCACTTT.

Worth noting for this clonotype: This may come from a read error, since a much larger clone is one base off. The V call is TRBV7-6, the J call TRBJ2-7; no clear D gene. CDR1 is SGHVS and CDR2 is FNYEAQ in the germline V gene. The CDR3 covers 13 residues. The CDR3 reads CASSLYSLNEQCF. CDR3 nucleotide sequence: TGTGCCAGCAGCTTATACTCCTTAAACGAGCAGTGCTTC. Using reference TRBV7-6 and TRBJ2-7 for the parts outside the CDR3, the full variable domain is GAGVSQSPRYKVTKRGQDVALRCDPISGHVSLYWYRQALGQGPEFLTYFNYEAQQDKSGLPNDRFSAERPEGSISTLTIQRTEQRDSAMYRCASSLYSLNEQCFGPGTRLTVT.

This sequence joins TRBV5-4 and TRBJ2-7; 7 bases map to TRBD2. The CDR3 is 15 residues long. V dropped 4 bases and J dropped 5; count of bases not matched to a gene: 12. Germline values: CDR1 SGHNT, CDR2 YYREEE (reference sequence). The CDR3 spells CASSREGDLVDEQYF. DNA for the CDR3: TGTGCCAGCAGCAGGGAGGGCGATCTAGTGGACGAGCAGTACTTC. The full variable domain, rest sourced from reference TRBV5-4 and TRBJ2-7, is ETGVTQSPTHLIKTRGQQVTLRCSSQSGHNTVSWYQQALGQGPQFIFQYYREEENGRGNFPPRFSGLQFPNYSSELNVNALELDDSALYLCASSREGDLVDEQYFGPGTRLTVT.

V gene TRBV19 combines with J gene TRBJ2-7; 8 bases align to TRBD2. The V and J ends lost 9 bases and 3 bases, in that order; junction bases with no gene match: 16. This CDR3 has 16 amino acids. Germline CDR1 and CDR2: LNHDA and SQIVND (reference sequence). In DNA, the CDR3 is TGTGCCAGCCAGCCGAGGGCTAGCGGGTTAAGCTACGAGCAGTACTTC. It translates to CASQPRASGLSYEQYF. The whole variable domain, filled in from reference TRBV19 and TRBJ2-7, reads DGGITQSPKYLFRKEGQNVTLSCEQNLNHDAMYWYRQDPGQGLRLIYYSQIVNDFQKGDIAEGYSVSREKKESFPLTVTSAQKNPTAFYLCASQPRASGLSYEQYFGPGTRLTVT.